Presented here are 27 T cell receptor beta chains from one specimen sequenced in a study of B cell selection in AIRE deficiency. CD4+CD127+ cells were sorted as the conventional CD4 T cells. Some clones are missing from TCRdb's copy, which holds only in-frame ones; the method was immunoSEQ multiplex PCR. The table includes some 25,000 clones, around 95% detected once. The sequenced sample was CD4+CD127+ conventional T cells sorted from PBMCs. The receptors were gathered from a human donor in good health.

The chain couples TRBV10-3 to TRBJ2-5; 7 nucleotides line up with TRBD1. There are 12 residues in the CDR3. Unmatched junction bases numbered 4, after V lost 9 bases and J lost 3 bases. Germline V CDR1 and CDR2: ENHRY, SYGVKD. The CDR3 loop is CAIAGTEETQYF. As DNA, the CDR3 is TGTGCCATTGCCGGGACAGAAGAGACCCAGTACTTC.

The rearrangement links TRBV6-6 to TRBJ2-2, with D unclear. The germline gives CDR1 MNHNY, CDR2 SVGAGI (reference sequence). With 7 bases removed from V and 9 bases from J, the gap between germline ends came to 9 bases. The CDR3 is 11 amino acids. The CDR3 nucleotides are TGTGCCAGCACCCATCGGAGGGAGCTGTTTTTT. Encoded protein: CASTHRRELFF.

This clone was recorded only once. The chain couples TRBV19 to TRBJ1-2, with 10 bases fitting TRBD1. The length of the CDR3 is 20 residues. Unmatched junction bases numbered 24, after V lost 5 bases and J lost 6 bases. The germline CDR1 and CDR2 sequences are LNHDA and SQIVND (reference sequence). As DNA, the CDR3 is TGTGCCAGTAGTTCGCATAGGGGGGGTTTACCGGGACAGGGGCCCCATGGCTACACCTTC. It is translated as CASSSHRGGLPGQGPHGYTF. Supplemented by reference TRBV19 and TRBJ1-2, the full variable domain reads DGGITQSPKYLFRKEGQNVTLSCEQNLNHDAMYWYRQDPGQGLRLIYYSQIVNDFQKGDIAEGYSVSREKKESFPLTVTSAQKNPTAFYLCASSSHRGGLPGQGPHGYTFGSGTRLTVV.

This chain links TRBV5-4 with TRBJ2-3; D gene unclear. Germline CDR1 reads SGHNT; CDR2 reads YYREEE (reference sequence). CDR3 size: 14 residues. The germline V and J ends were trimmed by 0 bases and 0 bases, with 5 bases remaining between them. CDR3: CASSLDGSTDTQYF. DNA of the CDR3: TGTGCCAGCAGCTTGGATGGAAGCACAGATACGCAGTATTTT.

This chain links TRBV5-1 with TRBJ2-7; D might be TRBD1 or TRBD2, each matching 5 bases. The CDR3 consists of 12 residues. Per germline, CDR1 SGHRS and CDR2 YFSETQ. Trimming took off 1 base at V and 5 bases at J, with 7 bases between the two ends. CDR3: CASSLLGDEQYF. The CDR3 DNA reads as TGCGCCAGCAGCTTGCTGGGGGACGAGCAGTACTTC.

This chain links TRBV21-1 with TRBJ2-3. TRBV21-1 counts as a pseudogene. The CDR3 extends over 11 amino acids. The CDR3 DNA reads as TGTGCCAGCAGCCCCCCCGATACGCAGTATTTT. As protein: CASSPPDTQYF.

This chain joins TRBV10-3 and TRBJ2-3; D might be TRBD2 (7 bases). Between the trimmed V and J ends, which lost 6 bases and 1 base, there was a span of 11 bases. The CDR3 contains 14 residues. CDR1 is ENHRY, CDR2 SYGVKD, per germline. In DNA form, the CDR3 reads TGTGCCATCAGGGGGGCGGGGGGCACAGATACGCAGTATTTT. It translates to CAIRGAGGTDTQYF.

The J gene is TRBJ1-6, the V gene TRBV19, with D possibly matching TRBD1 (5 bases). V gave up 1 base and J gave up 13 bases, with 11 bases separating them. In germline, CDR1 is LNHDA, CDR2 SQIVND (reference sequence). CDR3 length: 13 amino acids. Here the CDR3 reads CASSIGDLPPLHF. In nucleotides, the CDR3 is TGTGCCAGTAGTATAGGGGACCTCCCGCCCCTCCACTTT.

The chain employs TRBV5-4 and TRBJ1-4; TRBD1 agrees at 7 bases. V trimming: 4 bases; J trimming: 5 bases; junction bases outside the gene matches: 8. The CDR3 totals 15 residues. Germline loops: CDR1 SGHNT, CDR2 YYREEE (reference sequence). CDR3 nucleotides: TGTGCCAGCAGCCAAGAGGACAGGTCGAATGAAAAACTGTTTTTT. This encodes CASSQEDRSNEKLFF.

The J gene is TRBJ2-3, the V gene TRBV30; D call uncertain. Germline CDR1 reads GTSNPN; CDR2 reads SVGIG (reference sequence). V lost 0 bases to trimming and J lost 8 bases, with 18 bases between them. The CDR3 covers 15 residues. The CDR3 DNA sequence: TGTGCCTGGAGTGTCTACGGGCTAGGAATTGGTACGCAGTATTTT. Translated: CAWSVYGLGIGTQYF.

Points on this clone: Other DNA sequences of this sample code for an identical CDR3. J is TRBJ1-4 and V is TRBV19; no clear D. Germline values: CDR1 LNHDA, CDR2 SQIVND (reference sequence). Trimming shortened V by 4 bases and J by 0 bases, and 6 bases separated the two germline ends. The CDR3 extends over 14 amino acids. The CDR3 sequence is CASSTSATNEKLFF. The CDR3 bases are TGTGCCAGTAGTACAAGTGCAACTAATGAAAAACTGTTTTTT.

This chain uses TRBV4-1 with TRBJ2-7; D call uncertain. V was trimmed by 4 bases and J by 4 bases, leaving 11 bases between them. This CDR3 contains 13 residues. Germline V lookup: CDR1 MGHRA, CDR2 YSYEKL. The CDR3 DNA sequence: TGCGCCAGCAGCCTCCAATCCGGGTACGAGCAGTACTTC. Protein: CASSLQSGYEQYF.

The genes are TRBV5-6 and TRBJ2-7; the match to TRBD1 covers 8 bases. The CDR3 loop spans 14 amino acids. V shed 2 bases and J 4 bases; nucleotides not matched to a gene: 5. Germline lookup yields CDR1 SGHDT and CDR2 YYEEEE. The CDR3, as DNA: TGTGCCAGCAGCTTCTGGGACAGGAGATACGAGCAGTACTTC. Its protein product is CASSFWDRRYEQYF.

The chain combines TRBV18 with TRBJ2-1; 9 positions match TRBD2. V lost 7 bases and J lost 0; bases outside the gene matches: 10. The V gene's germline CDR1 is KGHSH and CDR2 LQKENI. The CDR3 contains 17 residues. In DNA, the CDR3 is TGTGCCAGCTACCCAGCGGGGGGCGAGAGCTCCTACAATGAGCAGTTCTTC. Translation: CASYPAGGESSYNEQFF.

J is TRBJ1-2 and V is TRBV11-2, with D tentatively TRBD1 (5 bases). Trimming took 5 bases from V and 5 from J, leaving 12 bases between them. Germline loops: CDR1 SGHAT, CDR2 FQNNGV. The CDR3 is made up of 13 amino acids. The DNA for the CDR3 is TGTGCCAGCAGCCGAGACGCAGGGTATGGCTACACCTTC. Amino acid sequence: CASSRDAGYGYTF.

The CDR3 nucleotides read TGTGCCAGCAGCTTAGTTGGCCTAGCGGGGGTGTACAATGAGCAGTTCTTC. Encoded protein: CASSLVGLAGVYNEQFF. The chain is built from TRBV7-2 and TRBJ2-1; 10 nucleotides match TRBD2. With V trimmed by 1 base and J by 4 bases, 7 bases remained unmatched. CDR1 SGHTA and CDR2 FQGNSA come from the germline V gene. The CDR3 is made up of 17 amino acids.

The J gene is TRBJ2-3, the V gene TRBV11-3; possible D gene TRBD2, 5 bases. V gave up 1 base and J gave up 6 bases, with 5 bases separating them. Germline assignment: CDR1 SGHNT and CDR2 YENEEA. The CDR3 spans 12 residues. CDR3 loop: CASSLGGDTQYF. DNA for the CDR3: TGTGCCAGCAGCTTAGGAGGGGATACGCAGTATTTT.

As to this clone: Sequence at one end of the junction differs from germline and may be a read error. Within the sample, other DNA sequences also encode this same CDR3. The CDR3 sequence: CASSYATGEGEKLFF. The CDR3 DNA is TGTGCCAGCAGTTACGCGACAGGGGAAGGTGAAAAACTGTTCTTT. V usage is TRBV6-5 and J usage is TRBJ1-4; TRBD1 matches 8 bases. This CDR3 has 15 residues. Germline CDR1 and CDR2: MNHEY and SVGAGI.

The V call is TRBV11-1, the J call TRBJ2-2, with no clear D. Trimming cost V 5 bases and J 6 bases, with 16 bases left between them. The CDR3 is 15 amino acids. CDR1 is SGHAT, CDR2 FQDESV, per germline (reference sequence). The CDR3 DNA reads TGTGCCAGCAGCCCCAGGACGCAGGCGGCCGGGGAGCTGTTTTTT. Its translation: CASSPRTQAAGELFF.

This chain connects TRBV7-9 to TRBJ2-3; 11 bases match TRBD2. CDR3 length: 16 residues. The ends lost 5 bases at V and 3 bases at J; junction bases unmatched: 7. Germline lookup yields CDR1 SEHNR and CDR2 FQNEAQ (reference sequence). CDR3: CASSPVAGGSTDTQYF. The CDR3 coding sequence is TGTGCCAGCAGCCCGGTAGCGGGGGGGTCTACAGATACGCAGTATTTT.

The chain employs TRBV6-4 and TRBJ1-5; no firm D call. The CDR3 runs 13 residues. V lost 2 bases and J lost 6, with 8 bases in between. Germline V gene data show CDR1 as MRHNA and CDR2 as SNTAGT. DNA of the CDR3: TGTGCCAGCAGTGACGTGGTCGGTCAGCCCCAGCATTTT. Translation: CASSDVVGQPQHF.

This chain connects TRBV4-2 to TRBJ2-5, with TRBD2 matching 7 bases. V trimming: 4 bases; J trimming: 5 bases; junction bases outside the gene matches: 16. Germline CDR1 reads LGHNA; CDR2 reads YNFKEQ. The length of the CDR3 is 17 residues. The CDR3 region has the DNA TGTGCCAGCAGCCGGGCTAGCGGCCTAACCGCGGGGGAGACCCAGTACTTC. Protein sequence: CASSRASGLTAGETQYF.

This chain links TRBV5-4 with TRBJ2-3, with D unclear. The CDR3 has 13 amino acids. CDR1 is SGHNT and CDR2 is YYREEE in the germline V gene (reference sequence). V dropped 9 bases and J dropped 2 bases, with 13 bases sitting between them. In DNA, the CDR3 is TGTGCCACCCTGGGCTACCCCACAGATACGCAGTATTTT. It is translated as CATLGYPTDTQYF.

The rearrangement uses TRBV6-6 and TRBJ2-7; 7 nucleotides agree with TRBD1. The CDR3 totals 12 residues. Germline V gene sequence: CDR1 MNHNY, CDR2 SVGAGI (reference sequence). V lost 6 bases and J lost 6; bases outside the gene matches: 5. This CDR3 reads CASSTPGGEQYF. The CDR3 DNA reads TGTGCCAGCAGCACTCCAGGGGGCGAGCAGTACTTC.

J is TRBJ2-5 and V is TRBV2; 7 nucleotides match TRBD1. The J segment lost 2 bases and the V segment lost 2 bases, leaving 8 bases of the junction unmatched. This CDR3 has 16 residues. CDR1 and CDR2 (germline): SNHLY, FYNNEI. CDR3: CASSELGGQLQETQYF. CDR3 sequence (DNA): TGTGCCAGCAGTGAACTTGGGGGACAGTTACAAGAGACCCAGTACTTC.

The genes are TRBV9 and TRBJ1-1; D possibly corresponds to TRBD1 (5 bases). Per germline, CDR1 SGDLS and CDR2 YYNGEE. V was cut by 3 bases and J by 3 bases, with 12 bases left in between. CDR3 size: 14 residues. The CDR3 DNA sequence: TGTGCCAGCAGCGCCAGGGCGAGTTACACTGAAGCTTTCTTT. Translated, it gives CASSARASYTEAFF.

DNA for the CDR3: TGTGCCAGCAGGGGACAGAATTACTACTCCTACGAGCAGTACTTC. Protein product: CASRGQNYYSYEQYF. The chain uses TRBV6-1 and TRBJ2-7; 7 nucleotides align to TRBD1. Germline loops: CDR1 MNHNS, CDR2 SASEGT. The CDR3 length is 15 residues. With V trimmed by 6 bases and J by 0 bases, 8 bases remained unmatched.